This T cell receptor (beta chain) was retrieved from a study of cytomegalovirus exposure and HLA in healthy donors. Whole-study findings and limits: Analysis performed later found 16,000 or so TCR beta sequences associated with HLA alleles at 0.05 false discovery rate. Presence/absence analyses treated sequencing depth as roughly uniform across donors.

About this clone itself: Antigen specificity is unknown.

With 4 bases clipped from V and 5 bases from J, the junction kept 14 bases outside the gene matches. Germline CDR1 reads SGHAT; CDR2 reads FQNNGV. The CDR3 loop spans 18 amino acids. Both 60 Vbeta primers and 13 Jbeta primers went into the PCR. The repertoire was sequenced with immunoSEQ multiplex PCR; TCRdb's copy has only in-frame clones and lacks some. The sample holds over 150,000 clones, 60% to 80% seen once. This cohort consisted of healthy bone marrow donors. V is TRBV11-2 and J is TRBJ1-6; TRBD1 agrees at 7 bases. The specimen sequenced was PBMCs. The clonotype originates from a woman under 40 in good health and CMV-seronegative. The CDR3 coding sequence is TGTGCCAGCAGCTCCCCCGATAGGGGGCGCCGGAATAATTCACCCCTCCACTTT. Translation gives CASSSPDRGRRNNSPLHF.